The next 16 T cell receptor beta chains were all read from a single sample in a study of CD8 T cells in ankylosing spondylitis. Their antigen targets remain unknown. Study conclusions and caveats: What appeared characteristic of ankylosing spondylitis blood was a TCR beta motif of fewer than ten highly homologous variants.

TCRdb fed the 5' RACE reads into MiXCR, producing one record per CDR3 protein. This sample carries some 240,000 distinct CDR3 sequences, about 7% of them seen once, and the ten largest clones take 12% to 15%. What was sequenced was blood, either unsorted or a sorted T cell fraction (not recorded which). The receptors were sampled from a male donor with ankylosing spondylitis.

This clonotype was detected ten times or more. V and J are TRBV29-1 and TRBJ2-7, with D possibly TRBD2 on 6 matching bases. The length of the CDR3 is 14 residues. CDR1 SQVTM and CDR2 ANQGSEA come from the germline V gene. The V end was cut by 1 base, the J end by 4 bases, with 14 bases between. The CDR3 loop reads CSVEGGRAGYEQYF. The CDR3 nucleotides are TGCAGCGTTGAAGGGGGCAGGGCGGGATACGAGCAGTACTTC.

This clonotype was detected many times. The chain carries TRBV5-6 and TRBJ2-5; D perhaps matches TRBD1 (6 bases). Between the trimmed V and J ends, which lost 1 base and 3 bases, there was a span of 19 bases. Germline V CDR1 and CDR2: SGHDT, YYEEEE. CDR3 length equals 17 residues. The CDR3 DNA is TGTGCCAGCAGCTTGCCAGGGGTGGAAGGGAACGAAGAGACCCAGTACTTC. This sequence encodes CASSLPGVEGNEETQYF.

V and J are TRBV7-8 and TRBJ2-1, with 11 bases fitting TRBD2. Losses at the gene ends were 1 base for V and 2 bases for J; bases not matched to a gene: 7. The CDR3 spans 18 residues. The V gene's germline CDR1 is SGHVS and CDR2 FQNEAQ. In nucleotides, the CDR3 is TGTGCCAGCAGCTTAGTATACCCTAGCGGGAGGACCTACAATGAGCAGTTCTTC. Protein: CASSLVYPSGRTYNEQFF.

The chain couples TRBV14 to TRBJ2-6; TRBD1 matches at 8 bases. The CDR3 is 20 residues long. Germline-derived CDR1 and CDR2 are SGHDN and FVKESK. The V gene end was trimmed by 3 bases and the J gene end by 4 bases; junction bases not matched to a gene: 17. For the CDR3, the DNA is TGTGCCAGCAGCCAGAAAAGTTGGGACAGGAACCCGGGAGGGGCCAACGTCCTGACTTTC. Its protein product is CASSQKSWDRNPGGANVLTF.

This clonotype came up a few times. V and J are TRBV7-3 and TRBJ2-3, with D possibly being TRBD1 or TRBD2 (5 bases each). CDR1 SGHTA and CDR2 FQGTGA come from the germline V gene. The CDR3 covers 15 residues. Trimming shortened V by 4 bases and J by 3 bases, and 14 bases separated the two germline ends. The CDR3 region is CASSSRDVRTDTQYF. The DNA for the CDR3 is TGTGCCAGCAGCTCCCGGGACGTGAGGACAGATACGCAGTATTTT.

This clonotype was recorded many times. This rearrangement joins TRBV4-3 to TRBJ2-7; TRBD2 agrees at 12 bases. The CDR3 sequence is 14 residues long. The germline CDR1 and CDR2 sequences are LGHNA and YSLEER. V lost 4 bases, J lost 7 bases, and 5 bases stayed unmatched. In DNA form, the CDR3 reads TGCGCCAGCAGCCGGGGACTAGCGGGCCCTGAGCAGTACTTC. It codes for CASSRGLAGPEQYF.

This clonotype was seen ten or more times. CDR3 loop: CASGLAGEYNEQFF. As DNA, the CDR3 is TGTGCCAGCGGCTTAGCGGGGGAGTACAATGAGCAGTTCTTC. V and J are TRBV27 and TRBJ2-1, with TRBD2 matching 9 bases. This CDR3 is 14 amino acids long. Germline CDR1 is MNHEY and CDR2 is SMNVEV (reference sequence). The J segment lost 4 bases and the V segment lost 8 bases, leaving 6 bases of the junction unmatched.

This clonotype was seen at least ten times. The chain combines TRBV20-1 with TRBJ1-1, with D maybe TRBD1 (5 bases). CDR1 DFQATT and CDR2 SNEGSKA come from the germline V gene (reference sequence). The V gene lost 0 bases and the J gene lost 4 bases, with 9 bases spanning the gap. The CDR3 spans 13 residues. CDR3 sequence reads: CSARDLGVTEAFF. The CDR3 coding sequence is TGCAGTGCTAGAGATTTGGGGGTCACTGAAGCTTTCTTT.

The V and J genes are TRBV20-1 and TRBJ2-5; the D gene is possibly TRBD2 (6 bases). The germline V and J ends were trimmed by 0 bases and 5 bases, with 25 bases remaining between them. CDR3 size: 18 residues. Germline V lookup: CDR1 DFQATT, CDR2 SNEGSKA (reference sequence). The CDR3 is CSARDLDYLRGGRETQYF. The DNA for the CDR3 is TGCAGTGCTAGAGATCTGGACTATTTGAGGGGCGGAAGGGAGACCCAGTACTTC.

This clonotype has at least ten counts. The chain couples TRBV12-3 or TRBV12-4 to TRBJ2-7, with 7 nucleotides matching TRBD1. The V and J ends lost 6 bases and 4 bases, in that order; junction bases with no gene match: 18. The CDR3 has 17 residues. Here the CDR3 DNA reads TGTGCCAGCAGCCAAGCAAGATCGGGACAGAAGGCTTACGAGCAGTACTTC. Its translation: CASSQARSGQKAYEQYF.

This clonotype was detected a few times. The chain carries TRBV6-1 and TRBJ2-3; 7 bases align to TRBD1. The CDR3 is made up of 19 amino acids. V trimming: 7 bases; J trimming: 0 bases; junction bases outside the gene matches: 19. Per the germline V gene, CDR1 is MNHNS and CDR2 is SASEGT. The CDR3 region is CASIEGPKLGQTSTDTQYF. The CDR3 DNA reads TGTGCCAGCATAGAAGGCCCGAAGTTGGGACAGACTAGCACAGATACGCAGTATTTT.

This clonotype was seen at least ten times. CDR3 residues: CASSLNPGSSYEQYF. The DNA for the CDR3 is TGTGCCAGCAGCTTAAATCCAGGGTCGTCCTACGAGCAGTACTTC. The V gene is TRBV7-8, the J gene TRBJ2-7; tentative D call: TRBD1 (5 bases). The germline CDR1 and CDR2 sequences are SGHVS and FQNEAQ. Deletions cut 2 bases from V and 1 base from J, with 12 bases between. This CDR3 is built from 15 residues.

This clonotype showed up just a few times. This chain joins TRBV29-1 and TRBJ2-7; 7 nucleotides match TRBD2. Trimming took 0 bases from V and 4 from J; bases not matched to a gene: 6. The CDR3 has 14 amino acids. Germline V lookup: CDR1 SQVTM, CDR2 ANQGSEA. The CDR3 sequence is CSVEDIEGGYEQYF. The CDR3 coding sequence is TGCAGCGTTGAAGACATCGAGGGAGGGTACGAGCAGTACTTC.

The CDR3 DNA is TGCAGTCCAAAAAAGGGACTAGCGAACTGGTATGAGCAGTTCTTC. Translation gives CSPKKGLANWYEQFF. The V and J genes are TRBV20-1 and TRBJ2-1; 10 nucleotides agree with TRBD2. The junction had 15 bases not matched to a gene; V was cut back by 8 bases and J by 8 bases. CDR1 is DFQATT and CDR2 is SNEGSKA in the germline V gene (reference sequence). The CDR3 is 15 amino acids.

The table lists this clonotype with many counts. V is TRBV7-8 and J is TRBJ1-2, with D possibly TRBD1 on 5 matching bases. CDR1 and CDR2 from the germline V gene are SGHVS and FQNEAQ. The CDR3 totals 15 residues. Deletions cut 0 bases from V and 3 bases from J, with 11 bases between. The CDR3 sequence: CASSLAGGSDYGYTF. The CDR3 region has the DNA TGTGCCAGCAGCTTAGCGGGGGGGTCTGACTATGGCTACACCTTC.

The rearrangement uses TRBV6-1 and TRBJ1-5, with D tentatively TRBD1 (5 bases). Germline loops: CDR1 MNHNS, CDR2 SASEGT. This CDR3 spans 14 amino acids. The germline V and J ends were trimmed by 7 bases and 0 bases, with 10 bases remaining between them. DNA for the CDR3: TGTGCCAGCACCGAGACAGATAGCAATCAGCCCCAGCATTTT. The encoded protein is CASTETDSNQPQHF.